The present T cell receptor beta chain was sequenced within a study of identical twins. This clonotype was found a few times. cDNA carried unique molecular identifiers, and a universal primer site was added by template switching. TCRdb used MiXCR to reprocess the 5' RACE reads, holding one entry per CDR3 protein. The sample lists 460,000 or so distinct CDR3 sequences, over 12% occurring once. Germline assignment: CDR1 SGHRS and CDR2 YFSETQ. This CDR3 contains 15 residues. V was pared by 1 base and J by 2 bases, with 4 bases of the junction left unmatched. These data are also associated with another study on yellow fever vaccine responses in identical twins.

The receptor comes from a young woman in good health. The V gene is TRBV5-1, the J gene TRBJ2-5, with TRBD2 matching 8 bases. The sample was CD4+ T cells sorted from blood. The CDR3 is CASSLSSGRQETQYF. The CDR3 coding sequence is TGCGCCAGCAGCTTGAGCAGCGGGAGACAAGAGACCCAGTACTTC.